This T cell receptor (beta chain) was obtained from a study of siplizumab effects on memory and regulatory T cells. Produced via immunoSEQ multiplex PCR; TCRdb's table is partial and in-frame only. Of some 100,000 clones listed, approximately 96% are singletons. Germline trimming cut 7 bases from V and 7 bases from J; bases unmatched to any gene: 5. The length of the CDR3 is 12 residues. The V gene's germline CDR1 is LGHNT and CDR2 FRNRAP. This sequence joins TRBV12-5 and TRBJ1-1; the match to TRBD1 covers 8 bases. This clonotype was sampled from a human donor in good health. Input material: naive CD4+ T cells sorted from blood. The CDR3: CASAQQGVEAFF. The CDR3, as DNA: TGTGCTAGTGCTCAACAGGGGGTTGAAGCTTTCTTT.